Presented here are 28 T cell receptor beta chains from one specimen sequenced in a study of T cell repertoires in cytomegalovirus infection. TCRdb reprocessed the reads via MiXCR and lists one record per CDR3 protein. The data show roughly 860,000 distinct CDR3 sequences, 32% seen once. No antigen has been assigned to these receptors. Sequencing was performed on cultured CD8+ T cells from PBMCs, taken from culture after CMV antigen stimulation. Receptors were obtained from a human donor in good health (CMV status not recorded). Some clones in this sample may be carry-over from other donors' samples.

In its sample, this clonotype was seen a few times. The CDR3 here is CASSPVSSSGDNEQFF. CDR3 nucleotides: TGCGCCAGCAGCCCCGTGTCTTCTAGCGGGGACAATGAGCAGTTCTTC. The gene calls are TRBV4-1 and TRBJ2-1; 9 positions agree with TRBD2. Germline CDR1 and CDR2: MGHRA and YSYEKL. The CDR3 sequence is 16 residues long. Unmatched junction bases numbered 9, after V lost 4 bases and J lost 5 bases.

The CDR3 bases are TGCGCCAGCAGCCAACTTATCACTGCGGGGGGAAACACCATATATTTT. This sequence encodes CASSQLITAGGNTIYF. The V gene is TRBV4-1, the J gene TRBJ1-3; D not certain. V lost 2 bases to trimming and J lost 4 bases, with 15 bases between them. This CDR3 has 16 amino acids. Germline values: CDR1 MGHRA, CDR2 YSYEKL.

The rearrangement joins TRBV7-6 to TRBJ1-4, with D perhaps TRBD1 (5 bases). This CDR3 contains 15 residues. CDR1 is SGHVS, CDR2 FNYEAQ, per germline. Trimming pared 0 bases from V and 4 bases from J, leaving 9 bases between. CDR3 residues: CASSLASGGNEKLFF. The CDR3 DNA reads TGTGCCAGCAGCTTAGCGAGCGGGGGTAATGAAAAACTGTTTTTT.

The V gene is TRBV9, the J gene TRBJ2-7, with a tentative D call TRBD1 (6 bases). This CDR3 is 15 amino acids long. Germline V gives CDR1 SGDLS, CDR2 YYNGEE. V was clipped by 4 bases and J by 2 bases, with 16 bases between them. CDR3 region: CASSPGVQGTYEQYV. The CDR3 bases are TGTGCCAGCAGCCCTGGAGTTCAGGGGACCTACGAGCAGTACGTC.

As DNA, the CDR3 is TGTGCCAGCAGTGAAGCGACGGGTTATAACTATGGCTACACCTTC. Translating gives CASSEATGYNYGYTF. The chain employs TRBV6-1 and TRBJ1-2; unclear D gene. The ends were cut back, 0 bases at V and 1 base at J, with 9 bases in the middle. The CDR3 has 15 amino acids. CDR1 is MNHNS, CDR2 SASEGT, per germline.

This clonotype appeared a few times. The V gene is TRBV6-5, the J gene TRBJ2-1; D is possibly TRBD2 (5 bases). The germline V gene encodes CDR1 MNHEY and CDR2 SVGAGI. V lost 1 base to trimming and J lost 1 base, with 8 bases between them. The CDR3 sequence is 15 residues long. CDR3 DNA sequence: TGTGCCAGCAGTTACTACGGCGGGTCCTACAATGAGCAGTTCTTC. Its translation: CASSYYGGSYNEQFF.

Comments on this clonotype: At one of its ends the junction is not consistent with the germline gene, which may arise from a read error. The DNA for the CDR3 is TGTGCCAGCAGTACCACAGGGGTGGTGAATCGGCCCCAGCATTTT. The encoded protein is CASSTTGVVNRPQHF. The chain uses TRBV12-3 or TRBV12-4 and TRBJ1-5; 7 bases fit TRBD1. The CDR3 totals 15 residues.

This clonotype was detected a few times. The chain employs TRBV6-5 and TRBJ2-2, with D possibly TRBD1 on 6 matching bases. The CDR3 has 18 amino acids. The V end lost 0 bases, the J end lost 0 bases, and 14 bases lay between the germline ends. CDR1 and CDR2 from the germline V gene are MNHEY and SVGAGI. In DNA, the CDR3 is TGTGCCAGCAGTTACTCGATTGGACAGTTTACGAACACCGGGGAGCTGTTTTTT. It translates to CASSYSIGQFTNTGELFF.

V and J are TRBV6-2 or TRBV6-3 and TRBJ1-1; 7 bases are shared with TRBD1. There are 13 residues in the CDR3. V lost 8 bases and J lost 6; bases outside the gene matches: 9. Germline loops: CDR1 MNHEY, CDR2 SVGEGT. For the CDR3, the DNA is TGTGCCAGCCGAGCCAAAGGGGGCTCTGAAGCTTTCTTT. The encoded protein is CASRAKGGSEAFF.

The chain links TRBV7-8 to TRBJ2-7, with 8 bases identical to TRBD2. The germline V gene has CDR1 SGHVS and CDR2 FQNEAQ. The CDR3 sequence is 14 residues long. The J segment lost 3 bases and the V segment lost 9 bases, leaving 10 bases of the junction unmatched. For the CDR3, the DNA is TGTGCCAGTAGCGGGACAACAAGCCACTACGAGCAGTACTTC. Its translation: CASSGTTSHYEQYF.

V gene TRBV6-5 combines with J gene TRBJ2-7, with D tentatively TRBD1 (5 bases). CDR1 MNHEY and CDR2 SVGAGI come from the germline V gene. Trimming left V 0 bases short and J 3 bases short, with 6 bases between. The CDR3 is 13 residues long. Here the CDR3 reads CASSYSGDYEQYF. As DNA, the CDR3 is TGTGCCAGCAGTTACTCAGGGGACTACGAGCAGTACTTC.

This clonotype came up a few times. Relative to the germline gene, one junction end is altered; a read error may explain this. As DNA, the CDR3 is TGTGCCAGCCGTTTGGGGTGGCAGGACACAGATACGCAGTATTTT. Translating gives CASRLGWQDTDTQYF. The chain carries TRBV28 and TRBJ2-3; D not certain. The CDR3 has 15 amino acids. CDR1 and CDR2 from the germline V gene are MDHEN and SYDVKM.

CDR3 DNA sequence: TGTGCCAGCAGGAGAGTCCATTCCAATGAGCAGTTCTTC. As protein: CASRRVHSNEQFF. This chain connects TRBV6-5 to TRBJ2-1; D not resolved. Germline-derived CDR1 and CDR2 are MNHEY and SVGAGI. V was shortened by 6 bases and J by 6 bases, with 12 bases between the two germline ends. The CDR3 length is 13 residues.

The chain joins TRBV20-1 to TRBJ2-2, with 11 bases fitting TRBD1. The CDR3 spans 17 residues. Losses at the gene ends were 5 bases for V and 6 bases for J; bases not matched to a gene: 14. CDR1 and CDR2 (germline): DFQATT, SNEGSKA (reference sequence). The CDR3 protein is CSAPQAGTGGEAGELFF. In DNA form, the CDR3 reads TGCAGTGCTCCTCAAGCCGGGACAGGGGGGGAGGCCGGGGAGCTGTTTTTT.

This sequence joins TRBV2 and TRBJ2-2; 7 positions match TRBD2. Unmatched junction bases numbered 10, after V lost 8 bases and J lost 7 bases. The germline gives CDR1 SNHLY, CDR2 FYNNEI. This CDR3 is built from 14 residues. The CDR3 reads CASLGGSRVGELFF. As DNA, the CDR3 is TGTGCCAGCTTGGGGGGGAGCCGGGTCGGGGAGCTGTTTTTT.

Only a few counts were recorded for this clonotype. V is TRBV28 and J is TRBJ1-2; 10 nucleotides line up with TRBD1. Germline trimming cut 1 base from V and 5 bases from J; bases unmatched to any gene: 4. The CDR3 extends over 15 amino acids. From germline, CDR1 is MDHEN and CDR2 SYDVKM. CDR3 protein: CASSLSDRGRYGYTF. The CDR3 DNA reads as TGTGCCAGCAGTTTATCTGACAGGGGGCGGTATGGCTACACCTTC.

The chain couples TRBV7-9 to TRBJ2-3; D uncertain. The V gene lost 7 bases and the J gene lost 5 bases, with 19 bases spanning the gap. CDR3 length: 15 residues. Germline-derived CDR1 and CDR2 are SEHNR and FQNEAQ (reference sequence). The CDR3 spells CASNTLAFEEDTQYF. As DNA, the CDR3 is TGTGCCAGCAACACCCTTGCGTTCGAGGAAGATACGCAGTATTTT.

V gene TRBV7-9 combines with J gene TRBJ1-2, with unresolved D. Per the germline V gene, CDR1 is SEHNR and CDR2 is FQNEAQ (reference sequence). V was clipped by 7 bases and J by 0 bases, with 18 bases between them. The CDR3 is 16 amino acids. Here the CDR3 reads CASTHPHNTPNYGYTF. Here the CDR3 DNA reads TGTGCCAGCACCCACCCCCACAACACCCCTAACTATGGCTACACCTTC.

Note on this clonotype: The germline gene is not matched at one end of the junction; a read error may be the cause. This chain uses TRBV7-8 with TRBJ2-2, with D tentatively TRBD2 (5 bases). The germline V gene encodes CDR1 SGHVS and CDR2 FQNEAQ. The CDR3 runs to 15 residues. The chain's CDR3 is CASSLGSGGTRELFF. Written as DNA, the CDR3 is TGTGCCAGCAGCTTAGGAAGCGGAGGCACCAGGGAGCTGTTTTTT.

This clonotype was recorded many times. The chain joins TRBV6-5 to TRBJ1-2; tentatively, D is TRBD1 (5 bases). Trimming left V 5 bases short and J 7 bases short, with 8 bases between. Germline-derived CDR1 and CDR2 are MNHEY and SVGAGI. This CDR3 has 11 amino acids. The CDR3 nucleotides are TGTGCCAGCAGTCAGGGTGCTGGCTACACCTTC. This encodes CASSQGAGYTF.

This clonotype was observed a few times. This rearrangement joins TRBV6-2 or TRBV6-3 to TRBJ2-1; D is uncertain. Germline CDR1 reads MNHEY; CDR2 reads SVGEGT. V was shortened by 5 bases and J by 4 bases, with 9 bases between the two germline ends. CDR3 length: 13 amino acids. DNA for the CDR3: TGTGCCAGCAGTAACAGTTCTTACAATGAGCAGTTCTTC. Amino acid sequence: CASSNSSYNEQFF.

This clonotype was seen a few times. The V gene is TRBV7-6, the J gene TRBJ1-5, with D perhaps matching TRBD1 (6 bases). CDR3 length equals 14 residues. Per germline, CDR1 SGHVS and CDR2 FNYEAQ. V was pared by 4 bases and J by 5 bases, with 12 bases between. CDR3 nucleotide sequence: TGTGCCAGCAGCTCCCGGGACAAGGATCAGCCCCAGCATTTT. Residues: CASSSRDKDQPQHF.

This rearrangement joins TRBV15 to TRBJ2-7; D not certain. The CDR3 length is 13 residues. V dropped 1 base and J dropped 4 bases, with 8 bases sitting between them. The germline V gene has CDR1 LNHNV and CDR2 YYDKDF (reference sequence). The CDR3 sequence: CATSRVSGYEQYF. The CDR3 DNA reads as TGTGCCACCAGCAGAGTGTCGGGTTACGAGCAGTACTTC.

This clonotype has only a few counts. The chain links TRBV12-3 or TRBV12-4 to TRBJ1-1; D gene unclear. With 6 bases removed from V and 1 base from J, the gap between germline ends came to 15 bases. The CDR3 covers 15 residues. This chain's CDR3 is CASSPPLSWNTEAFF. CDR3 DNA sequence: TGTGCCAGCAGCCCCCCGCTGTCTTGGAACACTGAAGCTTTCTTT.

This clonotype occurred a few times. The chain couples TRBV28 to TRBJ2-4, with 7 bases lining up with TRBD2. The CDR3 spans 18 residues. The V gene's germline CDR1 is MDHEN and CDR2 SYDVKM. Trimming at V came to 3 bases and at J to 2 bases, leaving 13 bases not matched to a gene. The CDR3 reads CASSFPTMGGVPKNIQYF. CDR3 coding DNA: TGTGCCAGCAGTTTTCCCACGATGGGGGGGGTTCCCAAAAACATTCAGTACTTC.

DNA of the CDR3: TGTGCCAGCAGTTACTCTCGACCAGGGCTACGGAATGAGCAGTTCTTC. Its protein is CASSYSRPGLRNEQFF. This chain joins TRBV6-5 and TRBJ2-1, with D tentatively TRBD1 (5 bases). Germline CDR1 MNHEY, CDR2 SVGAGI. The CDR3 covers 16 residues. The V end lost 0 bases, the J end lost 7 bases, and 16 bases lay between the germline ends.

V and J are TRBV20-1 and TRBJ2-7; TRBD2 matches at 12 bases. The V gene's germline CDR1 is DFQATT and CDR2 SNEGSKA (reference sequence). V was clipped by 0 bases and J by 4 bases; unmatched bases: 7. This CDR3 is built from 16 residues. As DNA, the CDR3 is TGCAGTGCTAGAGATTTGACTAGCGGGAGCCTTTACGAGCAGTACGTC. It yields the protein CSARDLTSGSLYEQYV.

The chain uses TRBV10-3 and TRBJ2-1; 10 nucleotides agree with TRBD2. Trimming removed 4 bases from V and 2 bases from J; junction bases left unmatched: 8. Germline CDR1 and CDR2: ENHRY and SYGVKD. The CDR3 spans 17 residues. CDR3 nucleotides: TGTGCCATCAGTGCAAGAGCGGGGGGGGACACCTACAATGAGCAGTTCTTC. Amino acids: CAISARAGGDTYNEQFF.